The clone carrying this T cell receptor (beta chain) was counted ten times or more. Its antigen is currently unknown. Source study methods: It was from CDR3 differences across clinicopathological groups that a distant-metastasis classifier for papillary thyroid cancer was built. With MiXCR, TCRdb reprocessed the PCR reads. TCRdb's processing, not the authors', yielded these V and J calls. The sample contains approximately 16,000 clones, more than 20% of which appear only once. Trimming removed 5 bases from V and 3 bases from J, with 14 bases in between. Germline V CDR1 and CDR2: ENHRY, SYGVKD. The CDR3 extends over 15 amino acids. This entry is derived from a study of metastatic and nonmetastatic thyroid tumors. Across the study: Peripheral blood and tumor or nodule samples from malignant and benign thyroid patients were compared. General study findings and limits: A significant increase in TCR beta diversity was reportedly seen in malignant thyroid tumors relative to benign nodules, in blood and tumor.

Before thyroid surgery, none of the patients had received any treatment. The source of this sequence is a male donor with papillary thyroid cancer or a benign thyroid nodule (not recorded which). Some clones in this sample may be carry-over from other donors' samples. Sequencing was carried out using blood. The chain recombines TRBV10-3 with TRBJ1-5, with D possibly TRBD1 on 6 matching bases. The CDR3 sequence: CAISSGRGDNQPQHF. The CDR3 DNA reads TGTGCCATCAGTTCGGGCAGGGGTGACAATCAGCCCCAGCATTTT.